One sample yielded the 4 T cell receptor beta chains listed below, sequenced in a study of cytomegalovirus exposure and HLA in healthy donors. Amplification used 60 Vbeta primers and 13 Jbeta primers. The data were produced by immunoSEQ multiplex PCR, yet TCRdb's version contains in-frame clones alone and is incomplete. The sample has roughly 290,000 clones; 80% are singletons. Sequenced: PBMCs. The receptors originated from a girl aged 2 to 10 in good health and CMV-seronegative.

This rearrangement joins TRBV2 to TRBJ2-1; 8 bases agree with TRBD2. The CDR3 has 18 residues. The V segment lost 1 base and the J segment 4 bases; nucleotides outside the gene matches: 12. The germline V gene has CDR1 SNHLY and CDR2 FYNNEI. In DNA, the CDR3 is TGTGCCAGCAGTGAAGGGACCCATAAACGGGGGGGATACAATGAGCAGTTCTTC. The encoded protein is CASSEGTHKRGGYNEQFF.

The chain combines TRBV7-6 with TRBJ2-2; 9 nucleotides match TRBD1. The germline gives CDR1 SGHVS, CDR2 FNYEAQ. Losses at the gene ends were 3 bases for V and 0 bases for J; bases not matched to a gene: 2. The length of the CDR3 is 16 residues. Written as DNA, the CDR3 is TGTGCCAGCAGCTTTGACAGGGGGTCGAACACCGGGGAGCTGTTTTTT. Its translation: CASSFDRGSNTGELFF.

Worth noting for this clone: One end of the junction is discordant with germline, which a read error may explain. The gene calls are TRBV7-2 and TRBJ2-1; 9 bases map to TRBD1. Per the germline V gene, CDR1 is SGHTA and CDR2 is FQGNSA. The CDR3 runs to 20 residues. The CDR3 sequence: CASSLAPGTGWGRPYNEQFF. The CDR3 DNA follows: TGTGCCAGCAGCCTAGCCCCTGGGACAGGGTGGGGGCGCCCCTACAATGAGCAGTTCTTC.

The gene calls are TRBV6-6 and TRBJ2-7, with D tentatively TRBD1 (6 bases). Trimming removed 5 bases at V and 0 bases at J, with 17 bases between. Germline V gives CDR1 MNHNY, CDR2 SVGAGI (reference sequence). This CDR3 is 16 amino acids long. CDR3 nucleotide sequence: TGTGCCAGCAGTCATCCAGGGGTGAGGAGCTCCTACGAGCAGTACTTC. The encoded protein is CASSHPGVRSSYEQYF.